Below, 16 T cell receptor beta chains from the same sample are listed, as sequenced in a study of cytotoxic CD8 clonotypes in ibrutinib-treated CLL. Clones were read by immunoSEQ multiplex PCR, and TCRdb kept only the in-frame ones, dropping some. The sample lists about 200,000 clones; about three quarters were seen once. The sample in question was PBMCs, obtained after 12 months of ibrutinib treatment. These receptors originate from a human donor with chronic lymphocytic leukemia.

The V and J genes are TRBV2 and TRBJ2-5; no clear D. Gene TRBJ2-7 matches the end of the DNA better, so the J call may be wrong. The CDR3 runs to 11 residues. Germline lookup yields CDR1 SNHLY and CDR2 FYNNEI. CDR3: CASSSFFEQYF. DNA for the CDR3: TGTGCCAGCAGCTCATTTTTCGAGCAGTACTTC.

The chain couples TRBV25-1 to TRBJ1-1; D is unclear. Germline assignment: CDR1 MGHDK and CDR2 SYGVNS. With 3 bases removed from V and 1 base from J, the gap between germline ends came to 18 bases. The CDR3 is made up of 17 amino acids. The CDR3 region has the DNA TGTGCCAGCAGTGATCGCGGACGGCTGTCTGGGAACACTGAAGCTTTCTTT. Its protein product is CASSDRGRLSGNTEAFF.

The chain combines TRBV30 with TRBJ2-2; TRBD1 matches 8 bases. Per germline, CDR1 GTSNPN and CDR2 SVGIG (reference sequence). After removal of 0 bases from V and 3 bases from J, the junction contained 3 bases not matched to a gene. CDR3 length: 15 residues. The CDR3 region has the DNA TGTGCCTGGAGTGTATTGGACAGGGACACCGGGGAGCTGTTTTTT. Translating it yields CAWSVLDRDTGELFF.

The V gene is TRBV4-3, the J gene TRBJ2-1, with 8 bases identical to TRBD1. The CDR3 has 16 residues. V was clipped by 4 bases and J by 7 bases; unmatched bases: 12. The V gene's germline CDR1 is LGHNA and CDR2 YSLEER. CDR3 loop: CASSPPPRGRGNEQFF. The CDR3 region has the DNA TGCGCCAGCAGCCCTCCCCCCAGGGGGCGCGGAAATGAGCAGTTCTTC.

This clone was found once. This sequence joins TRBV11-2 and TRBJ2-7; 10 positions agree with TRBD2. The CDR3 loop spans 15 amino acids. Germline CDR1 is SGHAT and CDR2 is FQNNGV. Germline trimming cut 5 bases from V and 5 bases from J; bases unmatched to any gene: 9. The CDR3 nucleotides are TGTGCCAGCAGCGCCCTCCTAGCGGGAGTAAACGAGCAGTACTTC. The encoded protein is CASSALLAGVNEQYF.

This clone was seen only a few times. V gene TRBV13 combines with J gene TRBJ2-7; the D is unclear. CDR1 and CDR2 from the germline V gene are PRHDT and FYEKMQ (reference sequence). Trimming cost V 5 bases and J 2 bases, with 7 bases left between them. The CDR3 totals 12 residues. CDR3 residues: CASSRWAYEQYF. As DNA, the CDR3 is TGTGCCAGCAGCCGTTGGGCCTACGAGCAGTACTTC.

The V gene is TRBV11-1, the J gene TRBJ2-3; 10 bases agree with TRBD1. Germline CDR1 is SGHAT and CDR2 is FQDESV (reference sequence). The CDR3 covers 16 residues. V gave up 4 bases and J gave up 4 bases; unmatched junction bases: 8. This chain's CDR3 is CASSSRDRGSSDTQYF. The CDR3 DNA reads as TGTGCCAGCAGCTCGCGGGACAGGGGTAGTTCAGATACGCAGTATTTT.

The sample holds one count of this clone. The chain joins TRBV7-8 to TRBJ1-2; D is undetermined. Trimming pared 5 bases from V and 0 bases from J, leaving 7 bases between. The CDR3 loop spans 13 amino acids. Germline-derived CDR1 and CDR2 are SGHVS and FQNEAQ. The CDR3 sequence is CASSRGANYGYTF. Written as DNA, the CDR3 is TGTGCCAGCAGCCGCGGGGCTAACTATGGCTACACCTTC.

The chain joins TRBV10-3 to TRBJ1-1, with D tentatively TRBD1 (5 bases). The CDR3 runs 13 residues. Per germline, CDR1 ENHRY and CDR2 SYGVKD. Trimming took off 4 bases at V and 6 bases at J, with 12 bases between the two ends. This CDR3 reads CAISGRGGPEAFF. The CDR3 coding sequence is TGTGCCATCAGTGGGCGCGGGGGACCTGAAGCTTTCTTT.

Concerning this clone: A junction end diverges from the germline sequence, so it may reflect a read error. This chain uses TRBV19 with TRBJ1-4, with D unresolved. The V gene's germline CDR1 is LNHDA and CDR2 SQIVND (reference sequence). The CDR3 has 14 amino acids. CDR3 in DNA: TGTGCCAGTAGTACAAGACGGACTAACGAAAAACTGTTTTTT. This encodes CASSTRRTNEKLFF. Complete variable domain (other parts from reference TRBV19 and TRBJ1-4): DGGITQSPKYLFRKEGQNVTLSCEQNLNHDAMYWYRQDPGQGLRLIYYSQIVNDFQKGDIAEGYSVSREKKESFPLTVTSAQKNPTAFYLCASSTRRTNEKLFFGSGTQLSVL.

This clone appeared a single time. The CDR3 sequence is CASSEIPGELFF. For the CDR3, the DNA is TGTGCCAGCAGTGAAATCCCCGGGGAGCTGTTTTTT. This chain joins TRBV25-1 and TRBJ2-2; D ambiguous. The germline V gene encodes CDR1 MGHDK and CDR2 SYGVNS. The CDR3 has 12 residues. V was shortened by 2 bases and J by 6 bases, with 4 bases between the two germline ends.

The CDR3: CASSDGGTVSGNTIYF. The CDR3 DNA reads as TGTGCCAGCAGTGACGGGGGAACAGTCTCTGGAAACACCATATATTTT. This chain uses TRBV6-1 with TRBJ1-3; D might be TRBD1 (5 bases). In germline, CDR1 is MNHNS, CDR2 SASEGT. The CDR3 spans 16 residues. Trimming removed 3 bases at V and 0 bases at J, with 12 bases between.

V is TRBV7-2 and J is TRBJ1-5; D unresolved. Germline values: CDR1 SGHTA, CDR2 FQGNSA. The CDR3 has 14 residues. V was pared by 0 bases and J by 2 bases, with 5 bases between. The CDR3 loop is CASSLAQGNQPQHF. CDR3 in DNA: TGTGCCAGCAGCTTAGCTCAGGGCAATCAGCCCCAGCATTTT.

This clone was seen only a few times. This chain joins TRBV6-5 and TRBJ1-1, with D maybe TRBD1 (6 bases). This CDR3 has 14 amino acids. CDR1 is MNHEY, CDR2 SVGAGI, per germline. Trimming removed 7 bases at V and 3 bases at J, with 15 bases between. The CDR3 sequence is CASTRGGLYTEAFF. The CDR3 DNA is TGTGCCAGCACCCGGGGGGGGCTGTACACTGAAGCTTTCTTT.

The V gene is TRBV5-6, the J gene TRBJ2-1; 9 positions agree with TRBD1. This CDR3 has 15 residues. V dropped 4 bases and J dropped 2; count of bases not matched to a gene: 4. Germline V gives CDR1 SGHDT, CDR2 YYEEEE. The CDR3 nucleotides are TGTGCCAGCAGCCCAGGACAGGGGCCCTACAATGAGCAGTTCTTC. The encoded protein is CASSPGQGPYNEQFF.

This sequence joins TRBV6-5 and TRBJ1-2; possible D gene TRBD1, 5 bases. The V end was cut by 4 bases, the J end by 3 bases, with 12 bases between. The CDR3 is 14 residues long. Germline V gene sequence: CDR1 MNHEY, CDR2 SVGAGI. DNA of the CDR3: TGTGCCAGCAGTTTCAGGGTTCGGGACTATGGCTACACCTTC. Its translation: CASSFRVRDYGYTF.